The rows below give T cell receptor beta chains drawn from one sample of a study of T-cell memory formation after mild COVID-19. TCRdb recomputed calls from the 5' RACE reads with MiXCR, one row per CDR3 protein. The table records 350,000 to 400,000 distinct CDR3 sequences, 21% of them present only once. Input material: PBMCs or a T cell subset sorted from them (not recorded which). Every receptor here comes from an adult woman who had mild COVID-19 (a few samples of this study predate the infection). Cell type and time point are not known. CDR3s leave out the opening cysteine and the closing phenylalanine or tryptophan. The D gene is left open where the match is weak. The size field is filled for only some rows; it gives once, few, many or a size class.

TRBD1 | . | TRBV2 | ASSVPTGAGYNEQF
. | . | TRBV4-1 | ASSQLMWVETQY
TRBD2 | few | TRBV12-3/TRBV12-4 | ASSWGTTSLVSYEQY
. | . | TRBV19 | ASSRAGAGTEAF
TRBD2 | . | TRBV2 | ASSASGRAVEQY
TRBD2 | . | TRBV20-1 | SAQTGGRAYNEQF
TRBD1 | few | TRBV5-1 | ASSPGQGASYGYT
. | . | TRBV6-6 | ASSTLEEQF
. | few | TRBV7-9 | ASSPGMAGPGYT
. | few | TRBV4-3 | ASARDHPSYEQY
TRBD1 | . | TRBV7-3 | ASSLANRGAGELF
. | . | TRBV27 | ASSYNSNYGYT
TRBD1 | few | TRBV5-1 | ASSLETGTGAYEQY
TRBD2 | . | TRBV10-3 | AIGSGGDTQY
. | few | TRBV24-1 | ATSPTDGSNTGELF
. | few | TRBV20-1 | SAQGRVSYEQY
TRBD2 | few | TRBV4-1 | ASSPGLAGLTSTDTQY
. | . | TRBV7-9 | ASSLGVNSGANVLT
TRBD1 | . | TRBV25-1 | ASSETTGYGYT
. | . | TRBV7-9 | ASSGETATTYGYT
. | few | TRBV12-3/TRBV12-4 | ASSSTGITTGELF
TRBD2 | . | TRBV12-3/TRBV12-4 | ASSLAGLAGGYEQY
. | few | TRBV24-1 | ATSDWGAVYNEQF
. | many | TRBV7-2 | ASSLVRTGELF
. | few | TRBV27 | ASSFLGQAGSTGELF
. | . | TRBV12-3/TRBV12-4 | ASSLSYRGYGNTIY
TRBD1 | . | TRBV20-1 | SAKHRGSYYNSPLH
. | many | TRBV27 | ASSSPGEVYGYT
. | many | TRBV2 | ASSLNPQPPETQY
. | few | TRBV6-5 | ASSSTIGELF
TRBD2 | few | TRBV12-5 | ASGLVLGGSYNEQF
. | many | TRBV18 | ASSSGQKETQY
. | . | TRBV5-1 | ASSFSGNSYNEQF
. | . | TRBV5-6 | ASSPQSLSYGYT
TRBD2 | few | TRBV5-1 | ASSPGLAETTDTQY
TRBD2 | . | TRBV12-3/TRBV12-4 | ASSPTSGYAGELF